This entry lists 21 T cell receptor beta chains sequenced from one sample in a study of tumor and adjacent non-tumor tissue in lung cancer. A modified ARM-PCR protocol with three rounds of nested PCR amplified TCRbeta. TCRdb re-analysed the multiplex PCR reads in MiXCR, keeping a single row per CDR3 protein. Among 70,000 to 90,000 distinct CDR3 sequences, roughly 80% were seen once, and the ten largest hold about half. The template was RNA from unsorted bulk tissue. Distant lung tissue was collected more than 3 cm away from the tumor edge. The sequencing input was distant non-tumor lung tissue. The receptors derive from a man in his fifties or sixties with non-small cell lung cancer.

About this clonotype itself: A much larger clonotype is one base distant, so this may be a read error. The chain uses TRBV6-1 and TRBJ2-2; 8 bases are a match to TRBD2. Germline V gene sequence: CDR1 MNHNS, CDR2 SASEGT. CDR3 length equals 15 residues. V lost 4 bases, J lost 4 bases, and 5 bases stayed unmatched. CDR3 sequence (DNA): TGTGCCAGCAGTGTAGCGGCGGGGGGCACCGGGGAGCTGTTTTTT. Translation gives CASSVAAGGTGELFF.

J is TRBJ1-1 and V is TRBV11-2, with D perhaps matching TRBD1 (6 bases). The CDR3 totals 14 residues. V was cut by 9 bases and J by 9 bases, with 23 bases left in between. Germline-derived CDR1 and CDR2 are SGHAT and FQNNGV. CDR3 sequence (DNA): TGTGCCAGTAGCCCCGACAGGCTTAACACCAAAGCTTTCTTT. This encodes CASSPDRLNTKAFF.

This clonotype showed up just once. A much larger clonotype is one base distant, so this may be a read error. V is TRBV6-4 and J is TRBJ2-2, with D hard to call. The CDR3 totals 16 residues. Germline lookup yields CDR1 MRHNA and CDR2 SNTAGT. The CDR3: CASGEVGRENTGELFF. The CDR3 coding sequence is TGTGCCAGCGGTGAAGTGGGAAGGGAGAACACCGGGGAGCTGTTTTTT.

Only one count was recorded for this clonotype. Germline and junction disagree at one end, which may indicate a read error. CDR3: CASIPTSGGANGANVLTF. The CDR3 DNA reads TGTGCCAGCATTCCAACTAGCGGGGGAGCCAATGGGGCCAACGTCCTGACCTTC. The chain joins TRBV11-2 to TRBJ2-6, with TRBD2 matching over 11 bases. The germline V gene encodes CDR1 SGHAT and CDR2 FQNNGV. The CDR3 is 18 amino acids.

Remarks on this clonotype: A read error is likely, as this CDR3 ends without the conserved phenylalanine or tryptophan. V gene TRBV12-3 or TRBV12-4 combines with J gene TRBJ2-5; TRBD1 aligns across 7 bases. The CDR3 is 16 residues long. CDR3 region: CTSSLFRDRRPETQYI. The CDR3 bases are TGTACCAGCAGTCTCTTCCGGGACAGACGTCCAGAGACCCAGTACATC.

This clonotype was counted once. CDR3 DNA: TGTGCCAGCAGCCGCTCACTAGGGATAGGGTTAGGAAATTCACCCCTCCACTTT. It yields the protein CASSRSLGIGLGNSPLHF. This chain uses TRBV4-2 with TRBJ1-6; D unclear. Germline V gives CDR1 LGHNA, CDR2 YNFKEQ. The CDR3 is 18 amino acids. Trimming removed 4 bases at V and 7 bases at J, with 23 bases between.

As concerns this clonotype: Germline and junction disagree at one end, which may indicate a read error. The chain is built from TRBV11-2 and TRBJ2-6; maybe TRBD1 (5 bases). This CDR3 has 14 amino acids. Per the germline V gene, CDR1 is SGHAT and CDR2 is FQNNGV. The CDR3 region is CANSLIYGANVLTF. CDR3 DNA sequence: TGTGCCAACAGTCTTATCTATGGGGCCAACGTACTGACTTTC.

This clonotype was recorded at least ten times. This chain links TRBV20-1 with TRBJ2-7, with 12 bases matching TRBD2. V lost 0 bases, J lost 0 bases, and 3 bases stayed unmatched. The germline CDR1 and CDR2 sequences are DFQATT and SNEGSKA (reference sequence). The CDR3 has 16 residues. CDR3 protein: CSARDGTSGFSYEQYF. The DNA of the CDR3 is TGCAGTGCTAGAGATGGGACTAGCGGGTTCTCCTACGAGCAGTACTTC.

The CDR3 coding sequence is TGTGCCTGGACTCTGTACGAAAGGGGAGCTGAAAAACTGTTTTTT. Its translation is CAWTLYERGAEKLFF. This sequence joins TRBV30 and TRBJ1-4; TRBD1 is a possible D gene (5 bases). CDR3 size: 15 residues. In germline, CDR1 is GTSNPN, CDR2 SVGIG (reference sequence). Trimming took off 4 bases at V and 7 bases at J, with 19 bases between the two ends.

For this clonotype: A read error may account for a junction end that differs from germline. This chain joins TRBV6-2 or TRBV6-3 and TRBJ2-1, with a tentative D call TRBD1 (5 bases). The CDR3 loop spans 14 amino acids. Looked up from germline, CDR1 is MNHEY and CDR2 is SVGEGT. DNA for the CDR3: TGTGCCAGCACCGGCCGGACATCCTGCAATGAGCAGTTCTTC. Translating gives CASTGRTSCNEQFF.

With respect to this clonotype: This sequence may be a read error, since a much larger clone differs from it by one base. The J gene is TRBJ2-5, the V gene TRBV5-6; maybe TRBD2 (6 bases). The germline CDR1 and CDR2 sequences are SGHDT and YYEEEE. This CDR3 is built from 16 residues. Trimming cost V 1 base and J 9 bases, with 22 bases left between them. The chain's CDR3 is CASSLSGYTPTGAQYF. The CDR3 nucleotides read TGTGCCAGCAGCTTGTCTGGGTATACACCTACGGGGGCCCAGTACTTC.

About this clonotype itself: This CDR3 is missing its conserved last phenylalanine or tryptophan, likely due to a read error. The DNA is left out, because the CDR3 cannot be placed on it with certainty; the CDR3 is given as TCRdb lists it. The V call is TRBV28, the J call TRBJ2-5. Germline assignment: CDR1 MDHEN and CDR2 SYDVKM. The CDR3 has 12 residues if both end residues are counted. This CDR3 reads CASSRSQETQHL.

The chain combines TRBV29-1 with TRBJ2-1, with TRBD2 as a possible D gene (6 bases). In germline, CDR1 is SQVTM, CDR2 ANQGSEA. V shed 2 bases and J shed 0 bases, with 11 bases lying between them. The CDR3 is made up of 15 amino acids. CDR3 in amino acids: CSVEWRDRSYNEQFF. The DNA of the CDR3 is TGCAGCGTTGAATGGCGGGACCGCTCCTACAATGAGCAGTTCTTC.

With regard to this clonotype: The junction departs from the called germline gene at one end, perhaps through a read error. The rearrangement uses TRBV6-5 and TRBJ2-6; D not certain. CDR1 is MNHEY and CDR2 is SVGAGI in the germline V gene. This CDR3 comprises 15 residues. This chain's CDR3 is CTSSYFDSGANVLTF. The CDR3, as DNA: TGTACCAGCAGTTACTTCGACTCTGGGGCCAACGTCCTGACTTTC.

As concerns this clonotype: At one end, the junction sequence differs from germline, possibly due to a read error. The chain couples TRBV20-1 to TRBJ2-2; 14 positions agree with TRBD2. The CDR3 is 16 amino acids. The germline V gene encodes CDR1 DFQATT and CDR2 SNEGSKA (reference sequence). The CDR3 sequence: CSAKGTSGGDTGELFF. The CDR3 coding sequence is TGCAGTGCTAAGGGGACTAGCGGGGGAGACACAGGGGAGCTGTTCTTT.

On this clonotype: At one end the junction does not follow the germline gene, possibly because of a read error. The CDR3 bases are TGCAGTGCTTGTGCGGTCCCCTACGAGCATTACTTC. This sequence encodes CSACAVPYEHYF. The rearrangement uses TRBV20-1 and TRBJ2-7; D not resolved. Germline V gene lookup returns CDR1 DFQATT and CDR2 SNEGSKA (reference sequence). This CDR3 comprises 12 residues.

As to this clonotype: The CDR3 carries no conserved terminal phenylalanine or tryptophan, so it likely arises from a read error. The genes are TRBV11-3 and TRBJ2-1; D may be TRBD1 (6 bases). The CDR3 runs to 13 residues. Germline-derived CDR1 and CDR2 are SGHNT and YENEEA. The CDR3, as DNA: TGTGCCACCAGCCGGACAGTCGAGAAAGAGCAGTTCTTA. Protein: CATSRTVEKEQFL.

This clonotype was seen more than once but under ten times. A much more abundant neighbour one base away suggests this may be a read error. The chain employs TRBV20-1 and TRBJ2-1; a weak D match, TRBD1 (5 bases). CDR1 DFQATT and CDR2 SNEGSKA come from the germline V gene (reference sequence). With 5 bases removed from V and 6 bases from J, the gap between germline ends came to 20 bases. The CDR3 extends over 15 amino acids. In nucleotides, the CDR3 is TGCAGTGCTCCCCACGTCTCCAGGGCTTCCAATGAGCAGTTCTTC. This gives the protein CSAPHVSRASNEQFF.

The chain is built from TRBV20-1 and TRBJ2-1; D gene unclear. Trimming removed 4 bases at V and 8 bases at J, with 24 bases between. The CDR3 is 16 amino acids. The germline V gene encodes CDR1 DFQATT and CDR2 SNEGSKA (reference sequence). The CDR3 coding sequence is TGCAGTGCTATAGCAAGGAACCGGGCCGAATTTGATGAGCAGTTCTTC. Translating it yields CSAIARNRAEFDEQFF.

Remarks on this clonotype: Its ends do not fully match the called genes, so a read error is possible. V is TRBV11-2 and J is TRBJ1-6, with D hard to call. This CDR3 is built from 15 residues. Germline values: CDR1 SGHAT, CDR2 FQNNGV. CDR3 region: CASSLGCDNNSPLHF. CDR3 sequence (DNA): TGTGCCAGCAGCTTAGGATGTGACAATAATTCACCCCTCCATTTT.

A remark on this clonotype: This likely comes from a read error, as the CDR3 has no conserved phenylalanine or tryptophan at its end. This rearrangement joins TRBV11-2 to TRBJ2-3; perhaps TRBD2 as D (5 bases). The CDR3 loop spans 15 amino acids. Germline V lookup: CDR1 SGHAT, CDR2 FQNNGV. CDR3 protein: CANSSTTTPTDTQYL. The DNA for the CDR3 is TGTGCCAACAGCTCGACGACTACTCCCACAGATACGCAGTATTTG.